Presented here are 15 T cell receptor beta chains from one specimen sequenced in a study of T cell responses to AZD1222 COVID-19 vaccine. Sequencing used immunoSEQ multiplex PCR; TCRdb keeps in-frame clones, though not all of them. The sample includes 150,000 to 200,000 clones, 94% of them seen just once. The sequencing here drew on peripheral blood, taken 28 days after the second AZD1222 dose. The receptors shown here come from an adult who received the AZD1222 COVID-19 vaccine.

V gene TRBV6-1 combines with J gene TRBJ1-5; possible D gene TRBD1, 6 bases. CDR1 and CDR2 (germline): MNHNS, SASEGT. Trimming removed 2 bases at V and 0 bases at J, with 17 bases between. The CDR3 loop spans 18 amino acids. The CDR3 here is CASSELGQSPYSNQPQHF. The CDR3 bases are TGTGCCAGCAGTGAACTGGGACAAAGCCCATATAGCAATCAGCCCCAGCATTTT.

The count of this clone is one. This sequence joins TRBV11-2 and TRBJ2-2; unclear D gene. V shed 7 bases and J shed 1 base, with 10 bases lying between them. This CDR3 is built from 14 residues. The V gene's germline CDR1 is SGHAT and CDR2 FQNNGV. The DNA for the CDR3 is TGTGCCAGCATCTTGGGCGGGAACACCGGGGAGCTGTTTTTT. Amino acid sequence: CASILGGNTGELFF.

The chain recombines TRBV11-2 with TRBJ2-2; 7 nucleotides align to TRBD2. This CDR3 contains 15 residues. Germline CDR1 reads SGHAT; CDR2 reads FQNNGV. The junction had 6 bases not matched to a gene; V was cut back by 1 base and J by 7 bases. The CDR3, as DNA: TGTGCCAGCAGCTTAGCCGGGCAGCGGGGCGGGGAGCTGTTTTTT. This translates into CASSLAGQRGGELFF.

V usage is TRBV6-2 or TRBV6-3 and J usage is TRBJ2-1; D remains unclear. The germline V gene encodes CDR1 MNHEY and CDR2 SVGEGT. Trimming left V 2 bases short and J 8 bases short, with 10 bases between. The CDR3 length is 13 residues. The CDR3 region has the DNA TGTGCCAGCAGTTACCGACCCGAGGATGAGCAGTTCTTC. It encodes CASSYRPEDEQFF.

The chain is built from TRBV4-3 and TRBJ1-2, with 8 bases aligning to TRBD1. V was pared by 6 bases and J by 8 bases, with 17 bases of the junction left unmatched. The CDR3 contains 16 residues. Germline V gives CDR1 LGHNA, CDR2 YSLEER. The CDR3 sequence is CASRIMGARGRGGYTF. The CDR3 nucleotides are TGCGCCAGCAGGATAATGGGGGCCAGGGGGCGCGGCGGCTACACCTTC.

The chain joins TRBV18 to TRBJ1-1; D remains unclear. Trimming pared 3 bases from V and 5 bases from J, leaving 7 bases between. The CDR3 consists of 12 residues. The germline CDR1 and CDR2 sequences are KGHSH and LQKENI. CDR3 loop: CASSPVMTEAFF. DNA of the CDR3: TGTGCCAGCTCACCCGTGATGACTGAAGCTTTCTTT.

V and J are TRBV24-1 and TRBJ2-3; 12 bases agree with TRBD1. Trimming at V came to 7 bases and at J to 5 bases, leaving 3 bases not matched to a gene. Germline CDR1 and CDR2: KGHDR and SFDVKD. This CDR3 is 14 amino acids long. For the CDR3, the DNA is TGTGCCACCAGGGGACAGGGGGCTGAAGATACGCAGTATTTT. Translating it yields CATRGQGAEDTQYF.

CDR3 sequence: CASSEGWDTQYF. For the CDR3, the DNA is TGTGCCAGCAGTGAGGGGTGGGATACGCAGTATTTT. The chain links TRBV25-1 to TRBJ2-3; D gene ambiguous. The CDR3 consists of 12 residues. The V gene's germline CDR1 is MGHDK and CDR2 SYGVNS. V was clipped by 3 bases and J by 6 bases, with 7 bases between them.

The chain combines TRBV28 with TRBJ2-7, with a possible D match to TRBD2 (6 bases). The CDR3 contains 12 residues. Germline loops: CDR1 MDHEN, CDR2 SYDVKM. The germline V and J ends were trimmed by 6 bases and 12 bases, with 18 bases remaining between them. The CDR3 is CASSVGGSYSYF. The CDR3 nucleotides read TGTGCCAGCAGCGTGGGGGGATCGTATTCGTACTTC.

This chain connects TRBV5-1 to TRBJ1-6, with TRBD1 matching over 7 bases. Trimming cost V 3 bases and J 5 bases; bases outside gene matches: 5. This CDR3 spans 15 amino acids. Looked up from germline, CDR1 is SGHRS and CDR2 is YFSETQ. CDR3 nucleotide sequence: TGCGCCAGCAGCTCCGGAGACAGGGATAATTCACCCCTCCACTTT. Translation gives CASSSGDRDNSPLHF.

This chain joins TRBV27 and TRBJ2-3, with 9 bases identical to TRBD2. The CDR3 loop spans 15 amino acids. Germline V gene data show CDR1 as MNHEY and CDR2 as SMNVEV (reference sequence). Trimming removed 6 bases from V and 1 base from J; junction bases left unmatched: 5. CDR3 nucleotides: TGTGCCAGCAGCCACTGGACTAGCGGCACAGATACGCAGTATTTT. Translating it yields CASSHWTSGTDTQYF.

This clone has a single count. The J gene is TRBJ2-1, the V gene TRBV18; 9 positions agree with TRBD2. The CDR3 covers 15 residues. Trimming cost V 3 bases and J 6 bases; bases outside gene matches: 6. CDR1 is KGHSH, CDR2 LQKENI, per germline. Written as DNA, the CDR3 is TGTGCCAGCTCACCGGCGGTAGCGGGAGTCAATGAGCAGTTCTTC. It codes for CASSPAVAGVNEQFF.

This chain uses TRBV12-3 or TRBV12-4 with TRBJ1-5; D gene unclear. V lost 5 bases and J lost 11, with 13 bases in between. The CDR3 totals 12 residues. In DNA, the CDR3 is TGTGCCAGCAGTGCCCCTTATCTGTCCCAGCATTTT. Protein product: CASSAPYLSQHF.

The V gene is TRBV7-9, the J gene TRBJ1-2; D remains unclear. The V end lost 2 bases, the J end lost 4 bases, and 11 bases lay between the germline ends. CDR1 is SEHNR, CDR2 FQNEAQ, per germline (reference sequence). The CDR3 contains 14 residues. CDR3 residues: CASSLLGESYGYTF. Written as DNA, the CDR3 is TGTGCCAGCAGCTTATTAGGAGAATCCTATGGCTACACCTTC.

The V gene is TRBV11-2, the J gene TRBJ2-3; D gene uncertain. Germline CDR1 and CDR2: SGHAT and FQNNGV. Trimming stripped 3 bases from V and 0 bases from J, with 4 bases between. The CDR3 extends over 13 amino acids. The DNA of the CDR3 is TGTGCCAGCAGCTTTTTTAGCACAGATACGCAGTATTTT. Protein sequence: CASSFFSTDTQYF.